A selection of T cell receptor beta chains follows, all from one sample in a study of shared clonotypes between healthy human individuals. The protocol was immunoSEQ multiplex PCR, while the TCRdb copy is restricted to in-frame clones and leaves out a portion. The sample carries millions of clones, approximately 95% recorded once. The sample taken for sequencing was naive CD4+ T cells from PBMCs. Every receptor here comes from a man between 18 and 35 years old in good health. Some clones in this sample may be carry-over from other donors' samples. Both conserved end residues are part of each CDR3. Each record gives: V gene, clone size, D gene, J gene, CDR3 protein, CDR3 DNA. A D gene is named only where the DNA matches it firmly. Clone size is stated in some rows and not others, as once, few, many or a class when expanded.

>TRBV15|-|-|TRBJ2-1
CATSMNPYNEQFF
TGTGCCACCAGCATGAACCCTTACAATGAGCAGTTCTTC
>TRBV28|-|TRBD2|TRBJ2-1
CASSSSMERGKNEQFF
TGTGCCAGCAGCTCCTCGATGGAGCGGGGCAAAAATGAGCAGTTCTTC
>TRBV10-3|-|-|TRBJ2-5
CAISESGGQETQYF
TGTGCCATCAGTGAGTCAGGGGGCCAAGAGACCCAGTACTTC
>TRBV11-2|-|TRBD1|TRBJ1-5
CASSPLTGGKGQPQHF
TGTGCCAGCAGCCCCCTGACAGGGGGAAAGGGTCAGCCCCAGCATTTT
>TRBV5-1|-|-|TRBJ2-1
CASSLEGTYNEQFF
TGCGCCAGCAGCTTGGAAGGGACTTACAATGAGCAGTTCTTC
>TRBV11-1|-|TRBD2|TRBJ2-3
CASSPDPGLAAPREQYF
TGTGCCAGCAGCCCAGATCCGGGACTAGCGGCCCCTAGGGAGCAGTATTTT
>TRBV10-1|-|-|TRBJ2-2
CASSENTGELFF
TGCGCCAGCAGTGAGAACACCGGGGAGCTGTTTTTT
>TRBV25-1|once|TRBD1|TRBJ1-4
CASSALDRPLGKLFF
TGTGCCAGCAGTGCTTTGGACAGGCCCCTAGGTAAACTGTTTTTT
>TRBV9|-|TRBD1|TRBJ2-3
CASSVRGQVTDTQYF
TGTGCCAGCAGCGTCCGAGGACAGGTCACAGATACGCAGTATTTT
>TRBV25-1|-|TRBD1|TRBJ2-1
CASSVTGGSYNEQFF
TGTGCCAGCAGTGTAACAGGGGGCTCCTACAATGAGCAGTTCTTC
>TRBV5-4|once|TRBD2|TRBJ2-3
CASSVKLAGGTDTQYF
TGTGCCAGCAGCGTAAAACTAGCGGGAGGGACAGATACGCAGTATTTT
>TRBV28|-|TRBD2|TRBJ2-3
CASNPAGGPMHTQYF
TGTGCCAGCAACCCAGCGGGAGGCCCCATGCATACGCAGTATTTT
>TRBV27|-|TRBD1|TRBJ2-7
CASSTRRDRASYEQYF
TGTGCCAGCAGTACGCGCCGGGACAGGGCTTCCTACGAGCAGTACTTC
>TRBV7-9|-|TRBD1|TRBJ1-2
CASSLTNYDRDGYTF
TGTGCCAGCAGCCTAACGAACTACGACAGGGATGGCTACACCTTC
>TRBV28|-|TRBD1|TRBJ1-5
CASSLFWGQGAGGNQPQHF
TGTGCCAGCAGTTTATTTTGGGGACAGGGGGCCGGCGGCAATCAGCCCCAGCATTTT
>TRBV2|-|-|TRBJ2-7
CASSLRQSNTMGEQYF
TGTGCCAGCAGCCTCAGACAGAGCAATACTATGGGCGAGCAGTACTTC
>TRBV5-1|-|-|TRBJ2-1
CASSPQGSGNEQFF
TGCGCCAGCAGCCCCCAAGGGTCGGGAAATGAGCAGTTCTTC
>TRBV19|once|TRBD1|TRBJ1-2
CASRGQALYGYTF
TGTGCCAGTAGGGGACAGGCGTTGTATGGCTACACCTTC
>TRBV29-1|-|-|TRBJ2-3
CSVVHSTDTQYF
TGCAGCGTTGTTCATAGCACAGATACGCAGTATTTT
>TRBV5-4|-|TRBD2|TRBJ2-1
CASSLNSGRASEQFF
TGTGCCAGCAGCCTCAATAGCGGGAGGGCCAGTGAGCAGTTCTTC
>TRBV7-2|-|-|TRBJ1-3
CASHIGGTSGNTIYF
TGTGCCAGCCATATCGGGGGAACCTCTGGAAACACCATATATTTT
>TRBV18|-|-|TRBJ1-4
CASSPSGRSAEKLFF
TGTGCCAGCTCACCATCGGGGCGCTCGGCTGAAAAACTGTTTTTT
>TRBV4-3|-|TRBD2|TRBJ2-5
CASSQVKSGLAAYF
TGCGCCAGCAGCCAAGTCAAGTCGGGACTAGCGGCTTACTTC
>TRBV29-1|-|-|TRBJ2-5
CSVGAPLAETQYF
TGCAGCGTTGGCGCCCCTTTGGCGGAGACCCAGTACTTC
>TRBV28|-|-|TRBJ2-2
CASTSAGELFF
TGTGCCAGCACTAGCGCCGGGGAGCTGTTTTTT
>TRBV27|once|-|TRBJ2-5
CASSPPETQYF
TGTGCCAGCAGTCCCCCAGAGACCCAGTACTTC
>TRBV27|once|TRBD1|TRBJ1-4
CASNTTGTGHF
TGTGCCAGCAACACAACCGGGACAGGCCATTTT
>TRBV18|-|-|TRBJ1-1
CASSYTGGFGTEAFF
TGTGCCAGCTCATATACCGGGGGGTTCGGCACTGAAGCTTTCTTT
>TRBV19|once|TRBD1|TRBJ2-4
CASSIGTGTDLAKNIQYF
TGTGCCAGTAGTATCGGGACAGGTACCGATCTAGCCAAAAACATTCAGTACTTC
>TRBV7-8|-|-|TRBJ1-1
CASSLAQRGVVEAFF
TGTGCCAGCAGCTTAGCGCAACGGGGGGTTGTTGAAGCTTTCTTT
>TRBV28|-|-|TRBJ2-1
CASNWGLSSYNEQFF
TGTGCCAGCAATTGGGGATTAAGCTCCTACAATGAGCAGTTCTTC
>TRBV6-1|-|TRBD1|TRBJ2-3
CASSDGQGVADTQYF
TGTGCCAGCAGTGACGGACAGGGGGTAGCAGATACGCAGTATTTT
>TRBV5-4|-|-|TRBJ1-1
CASSLAPVSEAFF
TGTGCCAGCAGCTTGGCCCCAGTCTCGGAAGCTTTCTTT
>TRBV29-1|few|-|TRBJ1-5
CSVGTSLNQPQHF
TGCAGCGTCGGGACCTCCCTCAATCAGCCCCAGCATTTT
>TRBV28|-|-|TRBJ2-7
CASSLRGSPFYEQYF
TGTGCCAGCAGTTTACGAGGGAGCCCTTTCTACGAGCAGTACTTC
>TRBV28|-|-|TRBJ1-3
CASSFFPDQDTIYF
TGTGCCAGCAGTTTTTTCCCAGATCAGGACACCATATATTTT
>TRBV14|-|-|TRBJ1-4
CASSQEGANEKLFF
TGTGCCAGCAGCCAGGAAGGGGCAAATGAAAAACTGTTTTTT
>TRBV7-2|-|-|TRBJ1-4
CASSFVGGEKLFF
TGTGCCAGCAGCTTTGTTGGAGGGGAAAAACTGTTTTTT
>TRBV14|-|TRBD1|TRBJ2-5
CASSPQAGTGYF
TGTGCCAGCAGCCCCCAAGCTGGGACAGGGTACTTC
>TRBV4-2|-|-|TRBJ2-3
CASSLDTDTQYF
TGTGCCAGCAGCCTAGACACAGATACGCAGTATTTT
>TRBV28|-|-|TRBJ1-1
CASGTLNTEAFF
TGTGCCAGCGGAACCTTGAACACTGAAGCTTTCTTT
>TRBV19|-|TRBD1|TRBJ2-7
CASSIRDSSYEQYF
TGTGCCAGTAGTATAAGGGACAGTTCCTACGAGCAGTACTTC
>TRBV7-3|once|-|TRBJ2-3
CATAVRNTDTQYF
TGTGCCACCGCGGTGAGAAACACAGATACGCAGTATTTT
>TRBV9|-|TRBD2|TRBJ2-3
CASSAGLAGGRGTDTQYF
TGTGCCAGCAGCGCCGGACTAGCGGGAGGCAGGGGCACAGATACGCAGTATTTT
>TRBV2|-|TRBD2|TRBJ2-2
CASTSGIGELFF
TGTGCCTCGACTAGCGGGATCGGGGAGCTGTTTTTT
>TRBV7-8|-|TRBD2|TRBJ2-3
CASSHMTAGEAWADTQYF
TGTGCCAGCAGCCACATGACAGCGGGAGAGGCGTGGGCAGATACGCAGTATTTT
>TRBV27|-|-|TRBJ1-5
CASRLRDRVGQPQHF
TGTGCCAGCAGGCTAAGAGACAGAGTAGGGCAGCCCCAGCATTTT